The 32 T cell receptor beta chains presented below share a single source sample, sequenced in a study of early T cells in non-severe SARS-CoV-2 infection. TCRdb re-called the 5' RACE reads with MiXCR, one entry per CDR3 protein. The table shows just under 90,000 distinct CDR3 sequences, with about 15% occurring only once. Sequencing used whole blood. These receptors all stem from an adult who was a healthcare worker with PCR-confirmed SARS-CoV-2 infection or an uninfected control (not recorded which).

V and J are TRBV29-1 and TRBJ2-2, with D possibly being TRBD1 or TRBD2 (5 bases each). CDR1 SQVTM and CDR2 ANQGSEA come from the germline V gene. V lost 3 bases and J lost 6, with 5 bases in between. The CDR3 is 11 residues long. The CDR3 sequence: CSVEGAGELFF. CDR3 coding DNA: TGCAGCGTTGAGGGGGCCGGGGAGCTGTTTTTT.

This clonotype was recorded a few times. V is TRBV7-9 and J is TRBJ1-5; no firm D call. This CDR3 has 13 amino acids. CDR1 SEHNR and CDR2 FQNEAQ come from the germline V gene (reference sequence). V lost 0 bases to trimming and J lost 4 bases, with 4 bases between them. DNA for the CDR3: TGTGCCAGCAGCTTAGCCAGGAATCAGCCCCAGCATTTT. It specifies CASSLARNQPQHF. The full variable domain, with the rest looked up from reference TRBV7-9 and TRBJ1-5, is DTGVSQNPRHKITKRGQNVTFRCDPISEHNRLYWYRQTLGQGPEFLTYFQNEAQLEKSRLLSDRFSAERPKGSFSTLEIQRTEQGDSAMYLCASSLARNQPQHFGDGTRLSIL.

To note about this clonotype: A much larger clone differs by one base, so this may be a read error. The genes are TRBV20-1 and TRBJ2-1; 8 nucleotides match TRBD2. Germline V gene lookup returns CDR1 DFQATT and CDR2 SNEGSKA (reference sequence). The CDR3 has 15 amino acids. V was clipped by 5 bases and J by 6 bases; unmatched bases: 12. The CDR3 sequence is CSALSVAGLSNEQFF. The DNA for the CDR3 is TGCAGTGCTTTGAGCGTAGCGGGATTGTCCAATGAGCAGTTCTTC.

This clonotype was counted between two and nine times. The chain uses TRBV6-1 and TRBJ2-7, with 7 positions matching TRBD2. This CDR3 comprises 11 residues. The V and J ends lost 10 bases and 4 bases, in that order; junction bases with no gene match: 4. CDR1 MNHNS and CDR2 SASEGT come from the germline V gene. Here the CDR3 reads CANQRDYEQYF. CDR3 DNA: TGTGCCAACCAGCGGGATTACGAGCAGTACTTC.

This chain uses TRBV10-2 with TRBJ1-5; D uncertain. Germline V lookup: CDR1 WSHSY, CDR2 SAAADI. With 6 bases removed from V and 2 bases from J, the gap between germline ends came to 5 bases. The CDR3 runs 12 residues. CDR3 nucleotide sequence: TGCGCCAGCAGGAATGGCAATCAGCCCCAGCATTTT. It specifies CASRNGNQPQHF.

The rearrangement links TRBV4-1 to TRBJ2-1; the D call may be TRBD1 or TRBD2 (5 bases each). Trimming removed 0 bases from V and 10 bases from J, with 16 bases in between. The CDR3 extends over 15 amino acids. CDR1 MGHRA and CDR2 YSYEKL come from the germline V gene. The CDR3 nucleotides are TGCGCCAGCAGCCAAGAGAGGGGCGCCTTAGTGGAGCAGTTCTTC. As protein: CASSQERGALVEQFF.

This clonotype was seen ten or more times. The chain combines TRBV12-3 or TRBV12-4 with TRBJ2-5, with D unclear. There are 12 residues in the CDR3. Between the trimmed V and J ends, which lost 2 bases and 5 bases, there was a span of 6 bases. CDR3 sequence reads: CASSLRRETQYF. The DNA for the CDR3 is TGTGCCAGCAGTTTACGGCGGGAGACCCAGTACTTC.

The CDR3 nucleotides read TGCGCCAGCAGCCAAGAACGGGCCCTGTATCCCTACGAGCAGTACTTC. It yields the protein CASSQERALYPYEQYF. This chain connects TRBV4-1 to TRBJ2-7, with D unresolved. The length of the CDR3 is 16 residues. V gave up 0 bases and J gave up 2 bases, with 14 bases separating them. Germline V gene lookup returns CDR1 MGHRA and CDR2 YSYEKL.

The chain has TRBV2 and TRBJ2-7; 7 bases are shared with TRBD2. Germline CDR1 reads SNHLY; CDR2 reads FYNNEI. The length of the CDR3 is 11 residues. The trim removed 8 bases at V and 9 bases at J, leaving 7 bases unmatched. This chain's CDR3 is CASRWGGWQYF. DNA of the CDR3: TGTGCCAGCCGTTGGGGGGGGTGGCAGTACTTC.

This clonotype was found a few times. The CDR3 loop is CASSPLRDSRGEQYF. CDR3 nucleotides: TGCGCCAGCAGCCCCCTCCGGGACTCGCGGGGAGAGCAGTACTTC. The chain couples TRBV5-1 to TRBJ2-7, with D possibly TRBD2 on 6 matching bases. The CDR3 extends over 15 amino acids. CDR1 SGHRS and CDR2 YFSETQ come from the germline V gene. Trimming stripped 4 bases from V and 7 bases from J, with 21 bases between.

V and J are TRBV29-1 and TRBJ1-4, with 10 bases that match TRBD1. V lost 6 bases to trimming and J lost 5 bases; unmatched junction nucleotides: 9. This CDR3 comprises 15 residues. Germline V gives CDR1 SQVTM, CDR2 ANQGSEA. CDR3: CSVGGRQGANEKLFF. CDR3 DNA sequence: TGCAGCGTCGGGGGGCGACAGGGGGCCAATGAAAAACTGTTTTTT.

Sample share makes this clonotype medium-sized (0.01 to 0.1%). This chain connects TRBV27 to TRBJ1-1; D gene ambiguous. Trimming removed 2 bases at V and 1 base at J, with 14 bases between. Per germline, CDR1 MNHEY and CDR2 SMNVEV (reference sequence). This CDR3 has 16 amino acids. The CDR3 here is CASSLAPTAENTEAFF. As DNA, the CDR3 is TGTGCCAGCAGTTTAGCCCCAACAGCCGAGAACACTGAAGCTTTCTTT.

In this sample, this clonotype turned up a few times. V is TRBV7-9 and J is TRBJ2-7, with 9 positions matching TRBD1. The CDR3 sequence is 13 residues long. The germline V gene has CDR1 SEHNR and CDR2 FQNEAQ (reference sequence). V shed 3 bases, J shed 3 bases, and the junction held 0 bases outside the gene matches. The CDR3, as DNA: TGTGCCAGCAGCTTGGACAGGGGCTACGAGCAGTACTTC. Its protein is CASSLDRGYEQYF.

The chain recombines TRBV7-2 with TRBJ1-4; no clear D gene. Per germline, CDR1 SGHTA and CDR2 FQGNSA. Trimming cost V 1 base and J 8 bases, with 8 bases left between them. The CDR3 spans 13 residues. In nucleotides, the CDR3 is TGTGCCAGCAGCTTAGGAGGGATAGAAAAACTGTTTTTT. It codes for CASSLGGIEKLFF.

The chain combines TRBV14 with TRBJ2-1; the D gene is possibly TRBD2 (6 bases). CDR3 length: 15 residues. V was trimmed by 1 base and J by 8 bases, leaving 15 bases between them. Germline loops: CDR1 SGHDN, CDR2 FVKESK. The CDR3 DNA follows: TGTGCCAGCAGCCAAGTCGGCGGGACGGGGTATGAGCAGTTCTTC. It codes for CASSQVGGTGYEQFF.

This clonotype counts as medium-sized (0.01 to 0.1%). The chain uses TRBV7-8 and TRBJ2-6; weak D call: TRBD2 (6 bases). Trimming cost V 1 base and J 0 bases, with 10 bases left between them. Germline V gene sequence: CDR1 SGHVS, CDR2 FQNEAQ. The length of the CDR3 is 17 residues. CDR3 DNA: TGTGCCAGCAGCTTAGGGGCGGGACTCTCTGGGGCCAACGTCCTGACTTTC. Its translation: CASSLGAGLSGANVLTF.

This clonotype occurred a few times. V is TRBV21-1 and J is TRBJ1-3; the D call of TRBD1 is as the table states it, not checked on the DNA. TRBV21-1 is a pseudogene. The CDR3 loop spans 20 amino acids. As DNA, the CDR3 is TGTGCCAGCAGCACACGGACAGGGGAGGCAAAGGAAGGAAGAATAAACACCATATATTTT. It is translated as CASSTRTGEAKEGRINTIYF.

In its sample, this clonotype was seen a few times. The chain recombines TRBV12-3 or TRBV12-4 with TRBJ1-6, with D unclear. V was pared by 2 bases and J by 7 bases, with 6 bases between. The CDR3 extends over 13 amino acids. CDR3 residues: CASSLSGNSPLHF. The CDR3 DNA sequence: TGTGCCAGCAGTTTATCCGGGAATTCACCCCTCCACTTT.

This chain uses TRBV9 with TRBJ2-3, with 11 bases that match TRBD2. V gave up 3 bases and J gave up 5 bases; unmatched junction bases: 5. This CDR3 is 15 amino acids long. Germline V gives CDR1 SGDLS, CDR2 YYNGEE. CDR3 coding DNA: TGTGCCAGCAGCGGAACTAGCGGGAGAGTAGATACGCAGTATTTT. This translates into CASSGTSGRVDTQYF.

This clonotype was picked up many times. The chain joins TRBV7-9 to TRBJ2-3; no reliable D call. V gave up 3 bases and J gave up 6 bases, with 7 bases separating them. Looked up from germline, CDR1 is SEHNR and CDR2 is FQNEAQ (reference sequence). The CDR3 covers 12 residues. The CDR3 loop reads CASSLGVDTQYF. The DNA of the CDR3 is TGTGCCAGCAGCTTGGGCGTTGATACGCAGTATTTT. Combining the CDR3 with reference TRBV7-9 and TRBJ2-3 gives the whole variable domain DTGVSQNPRHKITKRGQNVTFRCDPISEHNRLYWYRQTLGQGPEFLTYFQNEAQLEKSRLLSDRFSAERPKGSFSTLEIQRTEQGDSAMYLCASSLGVDTQYFGPGTRLTVL.

The CDR3 sequence: CASSTTSGRSREQFF. The CDR3 region has the DNA TGTGCCAGCAGCACGACTAGCGGGAGGTCCCGTGAGCAGTTCTTC. The rearrangement links TRBV7-9 to TRBJ2-1, with 13 bases lining up with TRBD2. The V and J ends lost 5 bases and 9 bases, in that order; junction bases with no gene match: 7. Germline V CDR1 and CDR2: SEHNR, FQNEAQ (reference sequence). This CDR3 contains 15 residues.

The table lists this clonotype with a few counts. The rearrangement uses TRBV20-1 and TRBJ2-1, with TRBD2 matching over 14 bases. This CDR3 spans 15 amino acids. Germline CDR1 is DFQATT and CDR2 is SNEGSKA (reference sequence). V was clipped by 6 bases and J by 10 bases; unmatched bases: 11. The CDR3 bases are TGCAGTGCGCCGCAATATGGACTAGCGGGAGGCGAGCAGTTCTTC. This translates into CSAPQYGLAGGEQFF.

This clonotype has only a few counts. The rearrangement joins TRBV20-1 to TRBJ2-2, with D uncertain. The CDR3 has 15 residues. The V end was cut by 0 bases, the J end by 0 bases, with 8 bases between. Germline V CDR1 and CDR2: DFQATT, SNEGSKA (reference sequence). CDR3 region: CSARDAPPNTGELFF. The CDR3 DNA sequence: TGCAGTGCTAGAGATGCGCCGCCGAACACCGGGGAGCTGTTTTTT.

This clonotype came up a few times. The chain couples TRBV20-1 to TRBJ2-7; TRBD1 agrees at 9 bases. The V gene end was trimmed by 7 bases and the J gene end by 3 bases; junction bases not matched to a gene: 7. The germline V gene has CDR1 DFQATT and CDR2 SNEGSKA (reference sequence). The CDR3 spans 13 residues. CDR3 DNA sequence: TGCAGTGGCGCGCCGGGACAGGGCTACGAGCAGTACTTC. Amino acid sequence: CSGAPGQGYEQYF.

The chain combines TRBV6-1 with TRBJ2-3; 15 positions agree with TRBD2. CDR1 and CDR2 (germline): MNHNS, SASEGT. The CDR3 runs 15 residues. V was clipped by 7 bases and J by 5 bases; unmatched bases: 4. The CDR3 loop is CASIRGLAGGDTQYF. DNA for the CDR3: TGTGCCAGCATCAGGGGACTAGCGGGAGGAGATACGCAGTATTTT.

On this clonotype: A read error may be the cause here, since a much bigger clone is one base away. J is TRBJ2-1 and V is TRBV11-2; D uncertain. Germline assignment: CDR1 SGHAT and CDR2 FQNNGV. The ends were cut back, 3 bases at V and 6 bases at J, with 18 bases in the middle. CDR3 size: 16 residues. This CDR3 reads CASSLGESPPSNEQFF. The CDR3 DNA is TGTGCCAGCAGCTTGGGCGAATCACCTCCTAGCAATGAGCAGTTCTTC.

This clonotype was picked up a small number of times. The rearrangement joins TRBV2 to TRBJ1-5; D might be TRBD1 (6 bases). Trimming pared 2 bases from V and 5 bases from J, leaving 13 bases between. Germline V gene sequence: CDR1 SNHLY, CDR2 FYNNEI. The CDR3 is 15 amino acids. The CDR3 protein is CASSETLQGYQPQHF. CDR3 DNA sequence: TGTGCCAGCAGTGAAACCCTCCAGGGGTATCAGCCCCAGCATTTT.

This clonotype has only a few counts. This rearrangement joins TRBV19 to TRBJ2-5, with D possibly being TRBD2 (5 bases). There are 14 residues in the CDR3. Trimming took 5 bases from V and 3 from J, leaving 13 bases between them. From germline, CDR1 is LNHDA and CDR2 SQIVND (reference sequence). Here the CDR3 reads CASSPSAAKETQYF. For the CDR3, the DNA is TGTGCCAGTAGTCCGTCAGCGGCCAAAGAGACCCAGTACTTC.

This clonotype was detected many times. CDR3 loop: CATAGQSATQYF. The CDR3 DNA sequence: TGTGCCACCGCGGGACAGTCTGCGACCCAGTACTTC. The rearrangement links TRBV6-5 to TRBJ2-5, with a weak D call TRBD1 (7 bases). Germline values: CDR1 MNHEY, CDR2 SVGAGI. V lost 10 bases and J lost 7, with 16 bases in between. The CDR3 runs to 12 residues.

This clonotype appeared a few times. The chain employs TRBV30 and TRBJ1-2; perhaps TRBD1 as D (5 bases). The CDR3 runs 12 residues. Germline-derived CDR1 and CDR2 are GTSNPN and SVGIG (reference sequence). Trimming cost V 0 bases and J 6 bases, with 8 bases left between them. DNA of the CDR3: TGTGCCTGGAGTGTACAGGTTGATGGCTACACCTTC. This codes for CAWSVQVDGYTF.

The chain carries TRBV2 and TRBJ2-3, with TRBD1 identical over 7 bases. The CDR3 extends over 15 amino acids. The trim removed 6 bases at V and 2 bases at J, leaving 8 bases unmatched. The germline CDR1 and CDR2 sequences are SNHLY and FYNNEI. DNA of the CDR3: TGTGCCAGCAGCGCGACAGGGCCTGACACAGATACGCAGTATTTT. Residues: CASSATGPDTDTQYF.

The V and J genes are TRBV11-2 and TRBJ2-7, with 7 positions matching TRBD2. Germline assignment: CDR1 SGHAT and CDR2 FQNNGV. CDR3 size: 14 residues. After removal of 3 bases from V and 2 bases from J, the junction contained 4 bases not matched to a gene. Here the CDR3 reads CASSFASGTYEQYF. The DNA of the CDR3 is TGTGCCAGCAGCTTCGCTAGCGGAACCTACGAGCAGTACTTC.